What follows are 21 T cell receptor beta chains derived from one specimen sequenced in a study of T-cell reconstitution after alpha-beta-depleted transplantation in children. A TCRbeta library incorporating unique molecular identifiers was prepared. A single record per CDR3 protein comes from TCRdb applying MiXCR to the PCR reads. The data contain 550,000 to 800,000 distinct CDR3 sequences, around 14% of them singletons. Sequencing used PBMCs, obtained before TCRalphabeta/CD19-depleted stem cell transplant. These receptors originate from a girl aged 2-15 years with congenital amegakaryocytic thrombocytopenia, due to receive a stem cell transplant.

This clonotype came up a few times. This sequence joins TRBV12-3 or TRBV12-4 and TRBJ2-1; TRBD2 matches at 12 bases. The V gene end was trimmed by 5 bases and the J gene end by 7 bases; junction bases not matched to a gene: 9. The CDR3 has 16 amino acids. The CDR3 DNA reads TGTGCCAGCAGTCCTAGCGGGAGGGCTCTTATAAATGAGCAGTTCTTC. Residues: CASSPSGRALINEQFF.

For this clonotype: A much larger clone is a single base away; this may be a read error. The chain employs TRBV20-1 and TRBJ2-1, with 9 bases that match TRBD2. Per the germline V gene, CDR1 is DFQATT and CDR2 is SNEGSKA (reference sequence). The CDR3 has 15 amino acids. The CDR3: CSAPASGTTYNERFF. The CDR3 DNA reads TGCAGTGCTCCAGCTAGCGGGACAACCTACAATGAGCGGTTCTTC.

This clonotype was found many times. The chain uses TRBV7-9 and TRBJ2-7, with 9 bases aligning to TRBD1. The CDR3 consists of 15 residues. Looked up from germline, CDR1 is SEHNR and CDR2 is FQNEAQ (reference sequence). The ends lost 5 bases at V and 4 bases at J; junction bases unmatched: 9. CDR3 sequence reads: CASSLVRTGEYEQYF. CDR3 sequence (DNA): TGTGCCAGCAGCCTTGTTCGGACAGGGGAATACGAGCAGTACTTC.

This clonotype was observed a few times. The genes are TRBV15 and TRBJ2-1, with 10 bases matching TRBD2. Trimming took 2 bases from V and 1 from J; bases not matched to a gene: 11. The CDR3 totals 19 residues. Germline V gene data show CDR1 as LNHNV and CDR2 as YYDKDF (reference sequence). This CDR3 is CATSRPKSSGSGSYNEQFF. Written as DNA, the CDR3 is TGTGCCACCAGCAGACCGAAGTCTAGCGGGAGTGGGTCCTACAATGAGCAGTTCTTC.

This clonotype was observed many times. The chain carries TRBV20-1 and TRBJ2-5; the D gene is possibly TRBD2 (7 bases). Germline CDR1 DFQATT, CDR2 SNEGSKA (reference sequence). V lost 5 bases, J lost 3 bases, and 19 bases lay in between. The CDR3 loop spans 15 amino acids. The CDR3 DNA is TGCAGTGCTCGTGTGGCGGAGCGGGACAAAGAGACCCAGTACTTC. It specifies CSARVAERDKETQYF.

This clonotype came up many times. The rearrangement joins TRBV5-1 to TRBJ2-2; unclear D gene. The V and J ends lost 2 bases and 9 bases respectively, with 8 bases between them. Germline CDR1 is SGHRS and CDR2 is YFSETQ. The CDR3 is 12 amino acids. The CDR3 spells CASSLMGRELFF. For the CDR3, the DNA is TGCGCCAGCAGCTTAATGGGCCGGGAGCTGTTTTTT.

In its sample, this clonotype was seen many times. The CDR3 coding sequence is TGCGCCAGCAGCCAAGAGGGGCGTTACGAGCAGTACTTC. This encodes CASSQEGRYEQYF. This chain links TRBV4-1 with TRBJ2-7; TRBD1 might be the D (5 bases). Germline loops: CDR1 MGHRA, CDR2 YSYEKL. This CDR3 is 13 amino acids long. Trimming removed 0 bases from V and 4 bases from J, with 7 bases in between.

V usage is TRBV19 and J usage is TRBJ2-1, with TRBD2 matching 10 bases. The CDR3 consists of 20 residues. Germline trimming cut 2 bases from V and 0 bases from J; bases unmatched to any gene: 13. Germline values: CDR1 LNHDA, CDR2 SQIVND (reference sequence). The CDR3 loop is CASSITWLLAGPSSYNEQFF. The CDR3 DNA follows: TGTGCCAGTAGTATAACGTGGTTACTAGCGGGGCCTAGCTCCTACAATGAGCAGTTCTTC.

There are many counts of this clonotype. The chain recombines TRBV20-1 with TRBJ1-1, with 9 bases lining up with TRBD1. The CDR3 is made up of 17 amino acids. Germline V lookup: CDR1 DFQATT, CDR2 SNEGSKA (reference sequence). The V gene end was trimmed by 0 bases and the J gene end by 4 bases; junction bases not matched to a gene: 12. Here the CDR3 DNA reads TGCAGTGCTAGAGATGAAGGGTGGACAGGGGTCGGCACTGAAGCTTTCTTT. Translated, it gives CSARDEGWTGVGTEAFF.

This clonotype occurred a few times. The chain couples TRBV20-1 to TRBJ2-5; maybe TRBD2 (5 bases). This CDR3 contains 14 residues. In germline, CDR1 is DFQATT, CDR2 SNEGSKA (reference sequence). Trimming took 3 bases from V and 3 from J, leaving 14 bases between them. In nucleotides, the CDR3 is TGCAGTGCTAGGAGGGTGGGATTTAAAGAGACCCAGTACTTC. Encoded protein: CSARRVGFKETQYF.

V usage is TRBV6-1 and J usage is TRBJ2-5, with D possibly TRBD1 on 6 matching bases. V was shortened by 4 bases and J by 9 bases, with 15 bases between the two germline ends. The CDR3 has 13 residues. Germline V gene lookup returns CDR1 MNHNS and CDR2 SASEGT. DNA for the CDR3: TGTGCCAGCAGTGTAGGACAGCAAAAGGCCCAGTACTTC. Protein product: CASSVGQQKAQYF.

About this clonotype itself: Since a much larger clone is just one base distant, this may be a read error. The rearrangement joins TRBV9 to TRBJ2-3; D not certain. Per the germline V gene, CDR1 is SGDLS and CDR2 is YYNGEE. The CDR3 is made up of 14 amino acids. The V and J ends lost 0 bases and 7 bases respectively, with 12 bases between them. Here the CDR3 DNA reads TGTGCCAGCAGCGTAGATCTTAGCCACTATACGCAGTATTTT. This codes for CASSVDLSHYTQYF.

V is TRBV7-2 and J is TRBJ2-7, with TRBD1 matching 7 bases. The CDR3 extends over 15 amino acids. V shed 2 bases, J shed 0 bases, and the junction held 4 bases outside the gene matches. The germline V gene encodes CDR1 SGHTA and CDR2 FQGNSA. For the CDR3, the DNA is TGTGCCAGCAGCTTAACAGGGGCCAGCTCCTACGAGCAGTACTTC. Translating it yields CASSLTGASSYEQYF.

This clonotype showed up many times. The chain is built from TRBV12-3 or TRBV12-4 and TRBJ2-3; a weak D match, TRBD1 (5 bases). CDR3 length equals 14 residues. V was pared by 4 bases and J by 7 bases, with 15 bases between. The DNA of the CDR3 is TGTGCCAGCAGTTCACAGGACCTCATACATACGCAGTATTTT. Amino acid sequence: CASSSQDLIHTQYF.

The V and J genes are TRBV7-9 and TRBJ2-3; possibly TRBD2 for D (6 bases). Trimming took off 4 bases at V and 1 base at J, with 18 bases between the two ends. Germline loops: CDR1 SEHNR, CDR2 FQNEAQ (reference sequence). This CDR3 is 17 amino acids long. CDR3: CASSYMDYLQGTDTQYF. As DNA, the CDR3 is TGTGCCAGCAGCTACATGGACTACCTGCAGGGCACAGATACGCAGTATTTT.

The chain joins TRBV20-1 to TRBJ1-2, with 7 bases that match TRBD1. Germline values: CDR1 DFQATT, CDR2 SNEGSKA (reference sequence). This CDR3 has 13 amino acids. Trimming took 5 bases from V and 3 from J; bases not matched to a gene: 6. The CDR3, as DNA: TGCAGTGCTGCGACCGGGACAGACTATGGCTACACCTTC. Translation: CSAATGTDYGYTF.

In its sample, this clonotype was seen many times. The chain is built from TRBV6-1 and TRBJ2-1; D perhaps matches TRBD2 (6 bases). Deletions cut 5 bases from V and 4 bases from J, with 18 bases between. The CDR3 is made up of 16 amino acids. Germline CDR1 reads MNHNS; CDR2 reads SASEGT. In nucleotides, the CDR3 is TGTGCCAGCAGTCCCGATGGGGGGATTCTTTACAATGAGCAGTTCTTC. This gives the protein CASSPDGGILYNEQFF.

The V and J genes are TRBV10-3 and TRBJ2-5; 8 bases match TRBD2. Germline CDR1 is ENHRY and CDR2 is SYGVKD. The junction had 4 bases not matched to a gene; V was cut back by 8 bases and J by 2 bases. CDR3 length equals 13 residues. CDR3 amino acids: CAIGTGGQETQYF. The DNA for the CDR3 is TGTGCCATCGGGACGGGAGGGCAAGAGACCCAGTACTTC.

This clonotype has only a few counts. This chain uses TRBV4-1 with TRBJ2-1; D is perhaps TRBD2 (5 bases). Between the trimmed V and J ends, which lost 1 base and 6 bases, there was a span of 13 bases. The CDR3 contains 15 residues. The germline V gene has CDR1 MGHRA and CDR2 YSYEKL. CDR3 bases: TGCGCCAGCAGCCAAGCATGGCTAGCTCTCAATGAGCAGTTCTTC. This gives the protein CASSQAWLALNEQFF.

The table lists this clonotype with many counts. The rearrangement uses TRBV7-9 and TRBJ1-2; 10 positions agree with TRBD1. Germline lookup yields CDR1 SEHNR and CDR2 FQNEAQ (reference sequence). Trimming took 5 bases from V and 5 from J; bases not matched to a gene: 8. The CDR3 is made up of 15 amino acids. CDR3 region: CASSPGTGDWYGYTF. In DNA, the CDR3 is TGTGCCAGCAGCCCTGGGACAGGGGATTGGTATGGCTACACCTTC. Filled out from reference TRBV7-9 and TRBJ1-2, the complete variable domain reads DTGVSQNPRHKITKRGQNVTFRCDPISEHNRLYWYRQTLGQGPEFLTYFQNEAQLEKSRLLSDRFSAERPKGSFSTLEIQRTEQGDSAMYLCASSPGTGDWYGYTFGSGTRLTVV.

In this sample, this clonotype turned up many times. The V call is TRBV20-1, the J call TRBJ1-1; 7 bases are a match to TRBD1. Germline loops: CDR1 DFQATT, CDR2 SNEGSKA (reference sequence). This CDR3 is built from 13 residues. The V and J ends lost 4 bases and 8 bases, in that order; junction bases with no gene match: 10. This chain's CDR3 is CSATPDRVSEAFF. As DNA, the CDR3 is TGCAGTGCTACACCTGACAGGGTTTCGGAAGCTTTCTTT.